What follows are 3 T cell receptor beta chains derived from one specimen sequenced in a study of T cell responses to AZD1222 COVID-19 vaccine. Sequencing used immunoSEQ multiplex PCR; TCRdb keeps in-frame clones, though not all of them. The sample has around 140,000 clones, more than 85% seen once. Sample: peripheral blood, taken on day 0 of AZD1222 vaccination. All receptors come from an adult in good health.

As to this clone: Other DNA variants within this sample encode the same CDR3. V and J are TRBV7-3 and TRBJ2-3, with 12 bases fitting TRBD2. V shed 3 bases and J 5 bases; nucleotides not matched to a gene: 0. Germline V lookup: CDR1 SGHTA, CDR2 FQGTGA. This CDR3 is built from 14 residues. The CDR3 sequence: CASSLGLAGDTQYF. CDR3 in DNA: TGTGCCAGCAGCTTGGGACTAGCGGGAGATACGCAGTATTTT. The full variable domain, its missing parts supplied by reference TRBV7-3 and TRBJ2-3, is GAGVSQTPSNKVTEKGKYVELRCDPISGHTALYWYRQSLGQGPEFLIYFQGTGAADDSGLPNDRFFAVRPEGSVSTLKIQRTERGDSAVYLCASSLGLAGDTQYFGPGTRLTVL.

This chain connects TRBV11-2 to TRBJ1-1; 7 nucleotides agree with TRBD1. The CDR3 totals 15 residues. Germline V gene data show CDR1 as SGHAT and CDR2 as FQNNGV. With 3 bases clipped from V and 0 bases from J, the junction kept 4 bases outside the gene matches. For the CDR3, the DNA is TGTGCCAGCAGCTTCACAGGGGCCATGAACACTGAAGCTTTCTTT. Translated: CASSFTGAMNTEAFF.

The chain is built from TRBV9 and TRBJ1-3; D unclear. Trimming removed 0 bases at V and 2 bases at J, with 9 bases between. The germline V gene has CDR1 SGDLS and CDR2 YYNGEE. This CDR3 region has 15 residues. The DNA of the CDR3 is TGTGCCAGCAGCGTAGAGGTGGGTCCTGGAAACACCATATATTTT. Translating it yields CASSVEVGPGNTIYF.